The clone carrying this T cell receptor (beta chain) was seen a single time. The antigen remains unidentified. The data stem from a study of cytomegalovirus exposure and HLA in healthy donors. Study outcomes and limitations: Earlier findings revealed that most TCR beta V segments proved productive either about 90% or about 30% of the time. In a later analysis, about 17,000 TCR beta sequences were associated with HLA alleles at 0.05 false discovery rate. TRBV6-2, TRBV6-3 and some other V segments were excluded as indistinguishable.

There are 13 residues in the CDR3. Germline V gene lookup returns CDR1 MNHEY and CDR2 SVGAGI. J lost 7 bases, V lost 5 bases, and 3 bases had no gene match. The PCR was carried out with 60 Vbeta primers and 13 Jbeta primers. The repertoire was sequenced with immunoSEQ multiplex PCR; TCRdb's copy has only in-frame clones and lacks some. The data show a few hundred thousand clones, 60% to 85% seen once. The chain carries TRBV6-5 and TRBJ1-4; 8 bases map to TRBD1. The TCR sequence derives from a man between 35 and 55 years old in good health and CMV-seronegative. The specimen sequenced was PBMCs. The CDR3 loop reads CASSRQGREKLFF. As DNA, the CDR3 is TGTGCCAGCAGTCGACAGGGGCGTGAAAAACTGTTTTTT.